This T cell receptor (beta chain) was captured by sequencing in a study of T cell responses to AZD1222 COVID-19 vaccine (dated by TCRdb to the early 2020s). About the full investigation: Because spike-specific TCR depth and breadth did not differ between the two schedules, AZD1222 recipients who got a second dose at roughly 4 weeks were pooled with those who got a second dose at roughly 12 weeks. Enrollment into the trials was organized by age into subgroups of 18-55, 56-69 and 70-plus years, and those subgroups contained approximately 150, 30 and 60 TCR-sequenced participants, respectively. TCR sequencing covered roughly 230 trial participants: 200 to 220 given two doses of AZD1222 and approximately 26 given two doses of MenACWY control vaccine.

The paper's findings and limits, for the study overall: Most participants were white British and females outnumbered males, and the authors suggested that clonal diversity may have been underestimated. Reportedly, close to half of the unique spike-specific TCRs recognized epitopes lying outside the regions that are mutated in the B.1.351 and B.1.1.7 variants. Conclusions about previously exposed vaccinees were limited because only a handful of AZD1222 recipients were SARS-CoV-2 seropositive at baseline. Because no day 14 peak-response samples were available, the repertoires could be characterized only after the peak T cell response. In the small 56-69-year group, the increase in depth fell short of significance, most likely because of low power. CD4 TCRs associated with the vaccine covered the entire spike protein, and the dominant responses were in regions 160-218 and 743-854. After two AZD1222 doses, both the breadth and the depth of spike-specific TCRs were significantly higher than at day 0 and than in MenACWY recipients.

The CDR3 regions of human TCRbeta chains were analyzed by immunosequencing. In the paper's pipeline: Repertoire TCRs were checked for matches against a reference library of SARS-CoV-2-specific TCRs that had been generated using the MIRA antigen-specificity platform. Breadth was defined as the fraction of unique TCRs that were SARS-CoV-2-associated. Depth was defined as the fraction of total T cells that were SARS-CoV-2-associated. Each spike-specific TCR was assigned to its reactive spike region and to a CD4 or CD8 class using the MIRA data. Log10-transformed breadth and depth values were compared by one-way ANOVA with Sidak's multiple comparisons tests. Drawn from immuneACCESS, this table holds only the in-frame rearrangements with V and J called that TCRdb kept. Clones are partly lost; checked studies trace under half to an unresolved V gene and leave the rest unexplained. From that table come the V and J calls and clone size; the DNA was used to work out D and trimming. The sample table records some 180,000 clones; 88% of these occur just once. The ten top clones hold around 0.5% of the sample.

Remarks on this clone: The antigen it recognizes is unknown. Base qualities are not recorded, but no much larger clone differs from it by a single base.

What this sample's time point label stands for: baseline before first vaccination. The vaccinee samples were drawn from two UK trials, COV001 and COV002, one of which was a single-blind randomized controlled phase 2/3 trial testing AZD1222 (ChAdOx1 nCoV-19) in healthy adults. For TCRbeta chain sequencing, PBMC samples from trial participants were taken at day 0 and at day 28 after the second dose. The germline V gene (reference sequence) sets CDR1 to MNHEY and CDR2 to SMNVEV. The CDR3 sequence holds 13 residues, the cysteine and phenylalanine included. Solely the CDR3 DNA is kept, with 39 bases framed from the first base. V drops 4 bases and J drops 3 bases, leaving 9 bases in between.

The V and J segments used are TRBV27 and TRBJ1-2; a tentative D call is TRBD1 (5 bases match). The sequence was obtained from an adult in good health. The material sequenced was peripheral blood, taken on day 0 of AZD1222 vaccination. CDR3 reads: CASSSRGYYGYTF. The DNA sequence follows: TGTGCCAGCAGTTCGAGGGGCTACTATGGCTACACCTTC.